The source of this T cell receptor beta chain is a study of T cell clones after liver transplantation. Study-level information: TCRbeta sequencing after a pre-transplant mixed lymphocyte reaction identified graft-donor-reactive clones, later tracked in post-transplant blood. Patients counted as tolerant after at least one year off all immunosuppression, enzymes not exceeding twice normal.

Clones were sequenced by immunoSEQ multiplex PCR, and TCRdb holds only the in-frame ones, with some missing. The table records more than 95,000 clones, approximately 85% of them present only once. The sequencing used CD4+ T cells from blood, collected before liver transplant. This clonotype was obtained from a human donor who received a liver transplant.

The CDR3: CASSMRDRINEQFF. The CDR3 nucleotides read TGTGCCAGCAGCATGCGGGACAGGATCAATGAGCAGTTCTTC. The rearrangement uses TRBV5-4 and TRBJ2-1, with 8 bases that match TRBD1. With 4 bases clipped from V and 6 bases from J, the junction kept 6 bases outside the gene matches. Germline CDR1 is SGHNT and CDR2 is YYREEE (reference sequence). The CDR3 loop spans 14 amino acids.